Described below is a single T cell receptor (beta chain) sequence and its context. The record originates from a study of T cells in localized non-small cell lung cancer. The CDR3 has 12 residues. Trimming took off 7 bases at V and 1 base at J, with 11 bases between the two ends. The germline gives CDR1 SQVTM, CDR2 ANQGSEA. The data were produced by immunoSEQ multiplex PCR, yet TCRdb's version contains in-frame clones alone and is incomplete. The sample has roughly 18,000 clones; approximately 82% are singletons. V gene TRBV29-1 combines with J gene TRBJ2-7; D gene ambiguous. The sample consisted of peripheral blood, taken before any cancer treatment. This TCR was sampled from a female donor at least 60 years old with stage I lung adenocarcinoma. CDR3 in DNA: TGCAGCGCCGAGGAGCCTTCCTACGAGCAGTACTTC. Protein sequence: CSAEEPSYEQYF.